This is a list of T cell receptor beta chains from one sample in a study of blood T cell repertoires in COVID-19. Profiling relied on immunoSEQ multiplex PCR, and the TCRdb table lists in-frame clones only, not all of them. The sample has approximately 150,000 clones; 85% to 90% are singletons. Specimen: peripheral blood. The receptors originated from a woman between 50 and 59 years old with active or convalescent COVID-19. Both conserved end residues are part of each CDR3. D genes are given only for firm matches. Where a row states a size, it is once, few, many or the class of an expanded clone; other rows omit it.

TRBV28	.	TRBJ2-1	TRBD2	CASRILAGVVDEQFF	TGTGCCAGCAGGATACTAGCGGGAGTGGTCGATGAGCAGTTCTTC
TRBV4-1	.	TRBJ2-5	.	CASSQVGLIQETQYF	TGCGCCAGCAGCCAAGTGGGACTGATCCAAGAGACCCAGTACTTC
TRBV7-6	.	TRBJ2-5	.	CASSPNPLAQETQYF	TGTGCCAGCAGCCCCAACCCCTTAGCCCAAGAGACCCAGTACTTC
TRBV15	.	TRBJ1-1	.	CATSRGWGRGSGNTEAFF	TGTGCCACCAGCAGAGGGTGGGGCAGGGGCTCGGGGAACACTGAAGCTTTCTTT
TRBV18	.	TRBJ2-7	TRBD2	CASSPGTSGREYEQYF	TGTGCCAGCTCACCAGGGACTAGCGGGAGAGAATACGAGCAGTACTTC
TRBV7-9	.	TRBJ1-2	.	CASSPMTGSALGDYGYTF	TGTGCCAGCAGCCCAATGACAGGATCGGCCCTTGGCGACTATGGCTACACCTTC
TRBV7-2	.	TRBJ2-7	.	CASSLVLYEQYF	TGTGCCAGCAGCTTAGTTCTGTACGAGCAGTACTTC
TRBV19	.	TRBJ2-1	TRBD2	CASSRTTSGGANEQFF	TGTGCCAGTAGTAGGACGACTAGCGGGGGAGCCAATGAGCAGTTCTTC
TRBV20-1	.	TRBJ2-3	TRBD1	CSAAGQDGQYF	TGCAGTGCGGCAGGACAGGATGGGCAGTATTTT
TRBV5-1	.	TRBJ1-4	.	CASSLGTTENEKLFF	TGCGCCAGCAGCTTGGGGACAACGGAAAATGAAAAACTGTTTTTT
TRBV5-1	.	TRBJ1-1	TRBD1	CASSLPPTGRGTEAFF	TGCGCCAGCAGCCTGCCCCCGACAGGGCGCGGCACTGAAGCTTTCTTT
TRBV28	.	TRBJ1-1	TRBD1	CASSAPGQGGIEAFF	TGTGCCAGCAGTGCACCGGGACAGGGGGGCATTGAAGCTTTCTTT
TRBV4-2	few	TRBJ2-7	TRBD1	CASSKVGDRVEQYF	TGTGCCAGCAGCAAAGTCGGGGACAGGGTCGAGCAGTACTTC
TRBV4-3	.	TRBJ1-4	.	CASSQEGRTSTNEKLFF	TGCGCCAGCAGCCAAGAAGGCAGGACTTCAACTAATGAAAAACTGTTTTTT
TRBV19	.	TRBJ1-3	.	CASRRTVSGNTIYF	TGTGCCAGTAGACGGACAGTGTCTGGAAACACCATATATTTT
TRBV14	once	TRBJ1-1	.	CASSHEMGRTEAFF	TGTGCCAGCAGCCACGAGATGGGCCGAACTGAAGCTTTCTTT
TRBV4-3	.	TRBJ2-7	.	CASSQDRGVYEQYF	TGCGCCAGCAGCCAAGACCGCGGGGTCTACGAGCAGTACTTC
TRBV6-5	.	TRBJ2-1	TRBD2	CASNRLALYNEQFF	TGTGCCAGCAACCGACTAGCGCTGTACAATGAGCAGTTCTTC
TRBV10-3	.	TRBJ1-6	.	CAISRVRFSPLHF	TGTGCCATCAGTCGCGTTCGGTTTTCACCCCTCCACTTT
TRBV7-9	.	TRBJ1-5	.	CASSLQADQPQHF	TGTGCCAGCAGCCTACAGGCAGATCAGCCCCAGCATTTT
TRBV5-1	few	TRBJ1-5	.	CASRPRGDGDQPQHF	TGCGCCAGCAGACCTCGGGGGGACGGCGATCAGCCCCAGCATTTT
TRBV13	.	TRBJ1-2	TRBD1	CASSLQGARYGYTF	TGTGCCAGCAGCTTACAGGGGGCGCGATATGGCTACACCTTC
TRBV4-3	.	TRBJ2-3	TRBD2	CASSQIAGGSTDTQYF	TGCGCCAGCAGCCAAATAGCGGGGGGTAGCACAGATACGCAGTATTTT
TRBV19	.	TRBJ1-2	.	CASTGRAGGYTF	TGTGCCAGTACTGGGCGGGCAGGTGGCTACACCTTC
TRBV5-3	.	TRBJ2-7	.	CARIQSIRGTPSPIYEQYF	TGTGCCAGAATCCAATCAATAAGGGGTACACCCTCCCCGATCTACGAGCAGTACTTC
TRBV3-1/TRBV3-2	.	TRBJ2-5	TRBD1	CASSHTGVQETQYF	TGTGCCAGCAGCCATACAGGGGTACAAGAGACCCAGTACTTC
TRBV28	.	TRBJ2-2	.	CATGNPNTGELFF	TGTGCCACCGGGAATCCGAACACCGGGGAGCTGTTTTTT
TRBV7-9	.	TRBJ1-1	.	CASSFYVSPEAFF	TGTGCCAGCAGCTTTTATGTTAGCCCTGAAGCTTTCTTT
TRBV28	.	TRBJ2-1	TRBD2	CASSYGPSGRGNEQFF	TGTGCCAGCAGTTACGGCCCTAGCGGGAGGGGCAATGAGCAGTTCTTC
TRBV2	.	TRBJ1-2	.	CASSGQGNYGYTF	TGTGCCAGCAGTGGGCAGGGAAACTATGGCTACACCTTC
TRBV27	.	TRBJ2-7	TRBD1	CASSPPDRLPYEQYF	TGTGCCAGCAGTCCTCCGGACAGGCTTCCCTACGAGCAGTACTTC
TRBV19	.	TRBJ2-1	TRBD2	CASSILAGNNEQFF	TGTGCCAGTAGTATCCTAGCGGGGAACAATGAGCAGTTCTTC
TRBV7-2	.	TRBJ2-5	TRBD1	CASSLAGQDRVKETQYF	TGTGCCAGCAGCTTAGCGGGCCAGGACAGGGTAAAGGAGACCCAGTACTTC
TRBV11-3	few	TRBJ2-3	TRBD2	CASSLVGSGGLDTQYF	TGTGCCAGCAGCTTAGTTGGTAGCGGGGGCCTGGATACGCAGTATTTT
TRBV30	.	TRBJ1-2	.	CAWSVQGLIDYGYTF	TGTGCCTGGAGTGTTCAGGGGCTGATTGACTATGGCTACACCTTC
TRBV18	.	TRBJ1-2	.	CASSPSYGYTF	TGTGCCAGCTCTCCCTCCTATGGCTACACCTTC
TRBV9	.	TRBJ1-2	.	CASSPLYSNYGYTF	TGTGCCAGCAGCCCTTTGTATAGTAACTATGGCTACACCTTC
TRBV4-2	.	TRBJ2-2	TRBD2	CASSPRLAANTGELFF	TGTGCCAGCAGCCCTAGACTAGCGGCGAACACCGGGGAGCTGTTTTTT
TRBV2	once	TRBJ1-6	TRBD1	CASSKGTVDSPLHF	TGTGCCAGCAGTAAAGGGACAGTGGATTCACCCCTCCACTTT
TRBV28	.	TRBJ2-1	TRBD2	CASETSGIYNEQFF	TGTGCCAGCGAAACTAGCGGAATCTACAATGAGCAGTTCTTC
TRBV20-1	few	TRBJ2-3	.	CSASNPVADTQYF	TGCAGTGCTAGTAACCCGGTAGCAGATACGCAGTATTTT
TRBV18	few	TRBJ2-1	.	CASSPPRAPRPMHEQFF	TGTGCCAGCTCACCACCGAGGGCTCCGCGACCGATGCATGAGCAGTTCTTC
TRBV27	.	TRBJ1-5	.	CASSSSGLTQPQHF	TGTGCCAGCAGTTCCTCTGGACTCACTCAGCCCCAGCATTTT
TRBV30	.	TRBJ1-2	TRBD1	CAWSENDRGRGYGYTF	TGTGCCTGGAGTGAAAATGACAGGGGTAGGGGCTATGGCTACACCTTC
TRBV28	.	TRBJ1-3	.	CASRDLGARGNTIYF	TGTGCCAGCAGGGATCTGGGGGCGAGAGGAAACACCATATATTTT